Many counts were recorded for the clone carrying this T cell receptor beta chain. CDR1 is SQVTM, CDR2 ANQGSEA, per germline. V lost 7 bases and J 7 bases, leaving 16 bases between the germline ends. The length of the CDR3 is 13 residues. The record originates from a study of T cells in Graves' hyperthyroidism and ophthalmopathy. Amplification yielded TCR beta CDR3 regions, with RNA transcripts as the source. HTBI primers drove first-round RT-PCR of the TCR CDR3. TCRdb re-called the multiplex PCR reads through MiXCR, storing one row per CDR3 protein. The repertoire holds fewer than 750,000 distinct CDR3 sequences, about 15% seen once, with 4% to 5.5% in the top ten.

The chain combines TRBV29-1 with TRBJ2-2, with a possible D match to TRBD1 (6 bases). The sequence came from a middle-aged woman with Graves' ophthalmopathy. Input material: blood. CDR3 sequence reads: CSARATGSGELFF. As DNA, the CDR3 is TGCAGCGCTAGAGCCACAGGGAGCGGGGAGCTGTTTTTT.